This entry lists 30 T cell receptor beta chains sequenced from one sample in a study of cytomegalovirus exposure and HLA in healthy donors. In the PCR, 60 Vbeta and 13 Jbeta primers were used. Some clones are missing from TCRdb's copy, which holds only in-frame ones; the method was immunoSEQ multiplex PCR. The sample has tens of thousands of clones; the top ten hold about 0.5%. Sequencing was carried out using PBMCs. The receptor source for this set is a man in his fifties or sixties in good health and CMV-seronegative.

The chain joins TRBV11-2 to TRBJ1-3, with a possible D match to TRBD1 (5 bases). Germline V gene lookup returns CDR1 SGHAT and CDR2 FQNNGV. The V end lost 3 bases, the J end lost 0 bases, and 6 bases lay between the germline ends. There are 14 residues in the CDR3. The CDR3 DNA is TGTGCCAGCAGCTTGACAGCCTCTGGAAACACCATATATTTT. Protein: CASSLTASGNTIYF.

Comments on this clone: The junction does not match germline at one end; this may be a read error. Other DNA sequences within the sample encode an identical CDR3. The chain is built from TRBV5-6 and TRBJ1-5, with 7 nucleotides matching TRBD1. Germline V gene data show CDR1 as SGHDT and CDR2 as YYEEEE. The CDR3 is 16 amino acids. This CDR3 is CASSLYSTGLSQPQHF. DNA of the CDR3: TGCGCCAGCAGCTTGTATTCGACAGGGCTCAGTCAGCCCCAGCATTTT.

The rearrangement links TRBV5-1 to TRBJ1-6; 9 bases match TRBD1. Germline CDR1 is SGHRS and CDR2 is YFSETQ. This CDR3 is 15 amino acids long. V lost 1 base to trimming and J lost 6 bases; unmatched junction nucleotides: 2. CDR3 sequence: CASSLTGGRNSPLHF. CDR3 DNA sequence: TGCGCCAGCAGCTTGACAGGGGGCCGTAATTCACCCCTCCACTTT.

The V gene is TRBV19, the J gene TRBJ2-1; 9 bases are a match to TRBD2. The CDR3 length is 17 residues. The V gene's germline CDR1 is LNHDA and CDR2 SQIVND (reference sequence). Trimming took 3 bases from V and 9 from J; bases not matched to a gene: 15. This CDR3 is CASSIMSSSGARGEQFF. The CDR3 DNA reads as TGTGCCAGTAGTATTATGTCCTCTAGCGGGGCCCGAGGTGAGCAGTTCTTC.

In nucleotides, the CDR3 is TGTGCCAGCAGCTTAGATTACGGGACAGGCGTCTCCTACGAGCAGTACTTC. Protein: CASSLDYGTGVSYEQYF. The chain is built from TRBV7-8 and TRBJ2-7; TRBD1 aligns across 8 bases. There are 17 residues in the CDR3. CDR1 and CDR2 from the germline V gene are SGHVS and FQNEAQ. J lost 0 bases, V lost 1 base, and 8 bases had no gene match.

This chain links TRBV28 with TRBJ1-5; D possibly corresponds to TRBD1 (5 bases). The CDR3 extends over 16 amino acids. V lost 4 bases to trimming and J lost 0 bases, with 13 bases between them. CDR1 and CDR2 from the germline V gene are MDHEN and SYDVKM. CDR3 coding DNA: TGTGCCAGCAGTTCCTTTGGGGGGTTTAGCAATCAGCCCCAGCATTTT. Amino acid sequence: CASSSFGGFSNQPQHF.

The chain carries TRBV7-2 and TRBJ2-7; 8 nucleotides line up with TRBD1. The CDR3 is made up of 16 amino acids. The germline V gene encodes CDR1 SGHTA and CDR2 FQGNSA. With V trimmed by 5 bases and J by 1 base, 10 bases remained unmatched. CDR3 region: CASSPSAGQESYEQYF. CDR3 DNA sequence: TGTGCCAGCAGCCCCTCGGCGGGACAGGAGTCCTACGAGCAGTACTTC. Full variable domain (rest looked up from reference TRBV7-2 and TRBJ2-7): GAGVSQSPSNKVTEKGKDVELRCDPISGHTALYWYRQSLGQGLEFLIYFQGNSAPDKSGLPSDRFSAERTGGSVSTLTIQRTQQEDSAVYLCASSPSAGQESYEQYFGPGTRLTVT.

The chain has TRBV2 and TRBJ1-5, with no clear D. Germline CDR1 and CDR2: SNHLY and FYNNEI. V was pared by 2 bases and J by 7 bases, with 15 bases between. The CDR3 has 15 amino acids. CDR3 sequence reads: CASSEPSGRVQPQHF. The DNA of the CDR3 is TGTGCCAGCAGTGAACCATCTGGGAGGGTCCAGCCCCAGCATTTT. The whole variable domain, remainder taken from reference TRBV2 and TRBJ1-5, is EPEVTQTPSHQVTQMGQEVILRCVPISNHLYFYWYRQILGQKVEFLVSFYNNEISEKSEIFDDQFSVERPDGSNFTLKIRSTKLEDSAMYFCASSEPSGRVQPQHFGDGTRLSIL.

CDR3 nucleotides: TGTGCCAGCAGTTACCCACAGGGGGCCGAGCAGTACTTC. This gives the protein CASSYPQGAEQYF. The chain joins TRBV6-6 to TRBJ2-7, with 9 bases aligning to TRBD1. CDR3 length equals 13 residues. Germline V gene lookup returns CDR1 MNHNY and CDR2 SVGAGI (reference sequence). V dropped 2 bases and J dropped 6; count of bases not matched to a gene: 2.

Concerning this clone itself: This sample also contains other DNA sequences that code for the same CDR3. The chain recombines TRBV7-9 with TRBJ1-4, with 12 bases matching TRBD1. CDR3 length: 15 amino acids. The germline V gene encodes CDR1 SEHNR and CDR2 FQNEAQ (reference sequence). V was pared by 3 bases and J by 8 bases, with 4 bases of the junction left unmatched. Written as DNA, the CDR3 is TGTGCCAGCAGCTTGGGGGACAGGGGGCGAGAAAAACTGTTTTTT. Encoded protein: CASSLGDRGREKLFF.

This chain joins TRBV19 and TRBJ1-1; 7 bases agree with TRBD1. Germline values: CDR1 LNHDA, CDR2 SQIVND (reference sequence). V was clipped by 8 bases and J by 0 bases; unmatched bases: 3. The CDR3 loop spans 13 amino acids. CDR3 coding DNA: TGTGCCAGTGGAACAGGGGTGAACACTGAAGCTTTCTTT. Translation: CASGTGVNTEAFF. Using reference TRBV19 and TRBJ1-1 for the parts outside the CDR3, the full variable domain is DGGITQSPKYLFRKEGQNVTLSCEQNLNHDAMYWYRQDPGQGLRLIYYSQIVNDFQKGDIAEGYSVSREKKESFPLTVTSAQKNPTAFYLCASGTGVNTEAFFGQGTRLTVV.

The V call is TRBV10-3, the J call TRBJ1-1, with a weak D call TRBD1 (5 bases). The CDR3 sequence is 12 residues long. The germline V gene encodes CDR1 ENHRY and CDR2 SYGVKD. The V end was cut by 5 bases, the J end by 8 bases, with 12 bases between. The CDR3 DNA reads as TGTGCCATCAGTTCCCTCAGGGTGGAAGCTTTCTTT. As protein: CAISSLRVEAFF.

The chain combines TRBV6-1 with TRBJ2-2, with D maybe TRBD2 (5 bases). CDR3 size: 14 residues. Per germline, CDR1 MNHNS and CDR2 SASEGT. V dropped 7 bases and J dropped 5 bases, with 14 bases sitting between them. CDR3 nucleotide sequence: TGTGCCAGCATGGGGATTACGGGAACCGGGGAGCTGTTTTTT. Protein: CASMGITGTGELFF.

The rearrangement joins TRBV9 to TRBJ1-5, with TRBD1 matching over 9 bases. The V gene's germline CDR1 is SGDLS and CDR2 YYNGEE. V lost 4 bases, J lost 1 base, and 3 bases stayed unmatched. The CDR3 is 15 amino acids. CDR3 bases: TGTGCCAGCAGCCTGGGACAGGGAAGCAATCAGCCCCAGCATTTT. It yields the protein CASSLGQGSNQPQHF.

The chain combines TRBV6-5 with TRBJ2-7; TRBD1 matches 8 bases. Per the germline V gene, CDR1 is MNHEY and CDR2 is SVGAGI. This CDR3 has 14 residues. With V trimmed by 0 bases and J by 5 bases, 3 bases remained unmatched. The CDR3 loop is CASSYSPGGDEQYF. The CDR3, as DNA: TGTGCCAGCAGTTACTCGCCAGGGGGCGACGAGCAGTACTTC.

J is TRBJ2-2 and V is TRBV11-3, with TRBD1 matching over 8 bases. The V segment lost 5 bases and the J segment 8 bases; nucleotides outside the gene matches: 7. The CDR3 consists of 14 residues. Germline V gene data show CDR1 as SGHNT and CDR2 as YENEEA. CDR3 DNA sequence: TGTGCCAGCAGCCATCTTCGGACAGGGGGGGAGCTGTTTTTT. It translates to CASSHLRTGGELFF.

The V and J genes are TRBV2 and TRBJ1-5, with no clear D. Between the trimmed V and J ends, which lost 7 bases and 2 bases, there was a span of 12 bases. Germline values: CDR1 SNHLY, CDR2 FYNNEI. The CDR3 has 14 amino acids. In DNA, the CDR3 is TGTGCCAGCAACTCGGCCGGGGGCAATCAGCCCCAGCATTTT. Translated, it gives CASNSAGGNQPQHF.

V usage is TRBV4-1 and J usage is TRBJ1-4; 7 positions match TRBD1. J gave up 8 bases and V 2 bases, and 8 bases lay outside the gene matches. Germline values: CDR1 MGHRA, CDR2 YSYEKL. The CDR3 runs 15 residues. CDR3 sequence reads: CASSQPDRVREKLFF. The CDR3 DNA follows: TGCGCCAGCAGCCAACCCGACAGGGTTCGAGAAAAACTGTTTTTT.

The rearrangement joins TRBV2 to TRBJ1-5; 9 bases fit TRBD1. CDR3 size: 20 residues. After removal of 3 bases from V and 0 bases from J, the junction contained 15 bases not matched to a gene. Germline V gives CDR1 SNHLY, CDR2 FYNNEI. CDR3 nucleotide sequence: TGTGCCAGCAGTGAGTTACCTGTAACCGGGACAGGGTATAGCAATCAGCCCCAGCATTTT. It yields the protein CASSELPVTGTGYSNQPQHF.

The genes are TRBV5-4 and TRBJ2-7, with 12 bases matching TRBD1. With 6 bases clipped from V and 3 bases from J, the junction kept 4 bases outside the gene matches. The CDR3 loop spans 14 amino acids. The V gene's germline CDR1 is SGHNT and CDR2 YYREEE (reference sequence). The CDR3 protein is CASNRDRGLYEQYF. DNA of the CDR3: TGTGCCAGCAACCGGGACAGGGGGCTCTACGAGCAGTACTTC. Full variable domain (remainder filled in from reference TRBV5-4 and TRBJ2-7): ETGVTQSPTHLIKTRGQQVTLRCSSQSGHNTVSWYQQALGQGPQFIFQYYREEENGRGNFPPRFSGLQFPNYSSELNVNALELDDSALYLCASNRDRGLYEQYFGPGTRLTVT.

The chain carries TRBV6-5 and TRBJ1-1; 8 bases fit TRBD1. This CDR3 has 15 amino acids. V lost 4 bases and J lost 6; bases outside the gene matches: 10. Germline CDR1 and CDR2: MNHEY and SVGAGI. CDR3 loop: CASSSSGGSAPEAFF. CDR3 nucleotide sequence: TGTGCCAGCAGTTCTTCAGGGGGCAGCGCCCCTGAAGCTTTCTTT.

This chain uses TRBV6-5 with TRBJ2-3; the D gene is possibly TRBD2 (6 bases). Trimming left V 0 bases short and J 2 bases short, with 9 bases between. The CDR3 has 15 amino acids. Germline V lookup: CDR1 MNHEY, CDR2 SVGAGI. DNA of the CDR3: TGTGCCAGCAGTTACTCGGAGGGATTCACAGATACGCAGTATTTT. This translates into CASSYSEGFTDTQYF.

The J gene is TRBJ1-1, the V gene TRBV11-1; D is possibly TRBD1 (6 bases). Deletions cut 4 bases from V and 0 bases from J, with 9 bases between. CDR1 SGHAT and CDR2 FQDESV come from the germline V gene (reference sequence). This CDR3 contains 14 residues. CDR3 in DNA: TGTGCCAGCAGCTGGGGACAACTGAACACTGAAGCTTTCTTT. Translating it yields CASSWGQLNTEAFF.

V gene TRBV7-9 combines with J gene TRBJ1-1; 7 bases align to TRBD1. V lost 5 bases, J lost 1 base, and 7 bases stayed unmatched. The germline V gene encodes CDR1 SEHNR and CDR2 FQNEAQ (reference sequence). The CDR3 length is 15 residues. The CDR3 coding sequence is TGTGCCAGCAGCGAGAGACAGGGATGGAACACTGAAGCTTTCTTT. Protein sequence: CASSERQGWNTEAFF.

The chain links TRBV2 to TRBJ1-1, with 7 nucleotides matching TRBD1. V lost 7 bases, J lost 3 bases, and 5 bases stayed unmatched. Germline assignment: CDR1 SNHLY and CDR2 FYNNEI. The CDR3 extends over 13 amino acids. Written as DNA, the CDR3 is TGTGCCAGCATGTCCGGGACAGACACTGAAGCTTTCTTT. It translates to CASMSGTDTEAFF.

The genes are TRBV19 and TRBJ1-1, with 7 bases identical to TRBD1. CDR3 length: 12 amino acids. V lost 2 bases and J lost 10; bases outside the gene matches: 4. Germline V gene sequence: CDR1 LNHDA, CDR2 SQIVND (reference sequence). The CDR3 nucleotides read TGTGCCAGTAGTATAAACAGGGACAGAGCTTTCTTT. It codes for CASSINRDRAFF.

This chain links TRBV7-3 with TRBJ1-2; no reliable D call. Germline loops: CDR1 SGHTA, CDR2 FQGTGA. This CDR3 contains 15 residues. V lost 2 bases to trimming and J lost 4 bases, with 14 bases between them. This chain's CDR3 is CASSLLRRGGYGYTF. CDR3 nucleotide sequence: TGTGCCAGCAGCTTACTTCGGCGGGGAGGCTATGGCTACACCTTC.

The chain carries TRBV5-5 and TRBJ2-2, with 8 bases fitting TRBD1. CDR1 SGHKS and CDR2 YYEKEE come from the germline V gene (reference sequence). This CDR3 is built from 15 residues. V lost 1 base, J lost 5 bases, and 4 bases stayed unmatched. CDR3 nucleotide sequence: TGTGCCAGCAGCTTGCAGGGGGCAATTACCGGGGAGCTGTTTTTT. Protein product: CASSLQGAITGELFF.

The J gene is TRBJ2-2, the V gene TRBV4-1; TRBD2 matches at 11 bases. Germline V gene sequence: CDR1 MGHRA, CDR2 YSYEKL. The CDR3 spans 20 residues. V lost 3 bases, J lost 0 bases, and 12 bases stayed unmatched. The chain's CDR3 is CASSHRLLAGAVANTGELFF. The CDR3 coding sequence is TGCGCCAGCAGCCACCGACTACTAGCGGGGGCCGTAGCGAACACCGGGGAGCTGTTTTTT.

The chain joins TRBV9 to TRBJ2-3; the match to TRBD2 covers 9 bases. The CDR3 contains 15 residues. Per the germline V gene, CDR1 is SGDLS and CDR2 is YYNGEE. The trim removed 2 bases at V and 6 bases at J, leaving 7 bases unmatched. The CDR3: CASSVGSGGPDTQYF. The CDR3, as DNA: TGTGCCAGCAGCGTCGGTAGCGGGGGACCCGATACGCAGTATTTT. The full variable domain, with the rest looked up from reference TRBV9 and TRBJ2-3, is DSGVTQTPKHLITATGQRVTLRCSPRSGDLSVYWYQQSLDQGLQFLIQYYNGEERAKGNILERFSAQQFPDLHSELNLSSLELGDSALYFCASSVGSGGPDTQYFGPGTRLTVL.